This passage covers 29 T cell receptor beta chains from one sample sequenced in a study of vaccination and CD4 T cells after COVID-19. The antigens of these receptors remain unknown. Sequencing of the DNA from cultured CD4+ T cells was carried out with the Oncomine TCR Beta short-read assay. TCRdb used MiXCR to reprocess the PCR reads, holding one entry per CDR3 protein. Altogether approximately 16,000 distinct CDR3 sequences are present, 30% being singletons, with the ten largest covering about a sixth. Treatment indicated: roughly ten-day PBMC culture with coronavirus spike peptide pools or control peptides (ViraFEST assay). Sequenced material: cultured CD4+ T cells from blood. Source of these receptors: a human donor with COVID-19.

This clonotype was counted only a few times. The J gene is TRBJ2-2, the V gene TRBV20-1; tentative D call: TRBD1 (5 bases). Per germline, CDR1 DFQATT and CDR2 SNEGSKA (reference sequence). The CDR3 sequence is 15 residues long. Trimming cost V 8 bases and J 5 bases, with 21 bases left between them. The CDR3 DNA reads TGCAGTACCACCATCCAGGGTCGCGGAACCGGGGAGCTGTTTTTT. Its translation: CSTTIQGRGTGELFF.

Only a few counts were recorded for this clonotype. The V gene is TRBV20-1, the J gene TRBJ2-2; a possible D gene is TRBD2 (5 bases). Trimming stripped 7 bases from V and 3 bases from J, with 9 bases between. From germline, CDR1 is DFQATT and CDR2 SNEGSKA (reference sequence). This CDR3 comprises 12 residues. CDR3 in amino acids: CSGFGDTGELFF. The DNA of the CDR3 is TGCAGTGGTTTCGGGGACACCGGGGAGCTGTTTTTT.

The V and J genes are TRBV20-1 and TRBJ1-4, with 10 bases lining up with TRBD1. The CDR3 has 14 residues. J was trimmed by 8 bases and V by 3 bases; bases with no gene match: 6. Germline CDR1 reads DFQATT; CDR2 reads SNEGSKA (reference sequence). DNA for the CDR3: TGCAGTGCTAGTCTCCGGGACAGGGGCGAAAAACTGTTTTTT. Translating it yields CSASLRDRGEKLFF.

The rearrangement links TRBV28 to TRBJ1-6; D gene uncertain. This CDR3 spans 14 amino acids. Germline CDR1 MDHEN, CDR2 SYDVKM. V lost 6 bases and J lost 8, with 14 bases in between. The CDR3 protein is CASSPPETYSPLHF. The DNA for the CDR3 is TGTGCCAGCAGCCCCCCGGAAACTTATTCACCCCTCCACTTT.

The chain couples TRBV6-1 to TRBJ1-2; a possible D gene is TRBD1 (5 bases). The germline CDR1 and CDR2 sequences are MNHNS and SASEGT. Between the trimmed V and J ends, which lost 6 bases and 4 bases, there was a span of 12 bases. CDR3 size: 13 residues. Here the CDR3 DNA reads TGTGCCAGCAGACCTACAGGTGGCTATGGCTACACCTTC. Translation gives CASRPTGGYGYTF.

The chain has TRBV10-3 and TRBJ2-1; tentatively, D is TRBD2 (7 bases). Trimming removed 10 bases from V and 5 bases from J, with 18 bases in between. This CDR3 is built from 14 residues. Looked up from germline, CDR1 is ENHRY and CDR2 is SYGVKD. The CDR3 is CASIRRGGDNEQFF. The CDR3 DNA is TGTGCCAGCATACGGAGGGGGGGAGACAATGAGCAGTTCTTC.

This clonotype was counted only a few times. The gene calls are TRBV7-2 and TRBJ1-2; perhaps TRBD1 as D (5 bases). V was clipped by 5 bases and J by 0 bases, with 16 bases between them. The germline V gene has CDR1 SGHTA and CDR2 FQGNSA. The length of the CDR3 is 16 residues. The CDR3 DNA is TGTGCCAGCAGCATCGGCGGCAGGGTCGCTAACTATGGCTACACCTTC. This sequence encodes CASSIGGRVANYGYTF.

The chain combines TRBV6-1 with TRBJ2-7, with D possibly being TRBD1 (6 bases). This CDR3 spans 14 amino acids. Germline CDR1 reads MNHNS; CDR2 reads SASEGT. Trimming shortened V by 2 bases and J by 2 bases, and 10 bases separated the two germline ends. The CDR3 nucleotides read TGTGCCAGCAGTGAAAATAACAGGGCCTACGAGCAGTACTTC. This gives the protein CASSENNRAYEQYF.

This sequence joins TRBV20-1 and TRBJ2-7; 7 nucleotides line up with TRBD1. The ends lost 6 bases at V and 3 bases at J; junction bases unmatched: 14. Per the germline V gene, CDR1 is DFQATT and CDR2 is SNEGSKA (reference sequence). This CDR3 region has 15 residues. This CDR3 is CSALQTGTALYEQYF. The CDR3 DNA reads TGCAGTGCCTTACAAACCGGGACAGCGCTCTACGAGCAGTACTTC.

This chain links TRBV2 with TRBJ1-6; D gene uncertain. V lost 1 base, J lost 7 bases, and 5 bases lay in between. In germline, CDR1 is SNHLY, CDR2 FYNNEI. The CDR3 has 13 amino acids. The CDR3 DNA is TGTGCCAGCAGTGAAGAGGTGAATTCACCCCTCCACTTT. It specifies CASSEEVNSPLHF.

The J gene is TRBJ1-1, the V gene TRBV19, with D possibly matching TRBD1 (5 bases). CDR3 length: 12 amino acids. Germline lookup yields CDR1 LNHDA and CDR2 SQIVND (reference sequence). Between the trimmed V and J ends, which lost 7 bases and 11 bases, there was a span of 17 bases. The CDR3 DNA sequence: TGTGCCAGTATGGCAGGGTTTAAGATGGCTTTCTTT. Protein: CASMAGFKMAFF.

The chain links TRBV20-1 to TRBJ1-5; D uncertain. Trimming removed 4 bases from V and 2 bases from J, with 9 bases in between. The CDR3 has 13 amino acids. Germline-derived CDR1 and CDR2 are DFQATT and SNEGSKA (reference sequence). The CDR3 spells CSAIEDRNQPQHF. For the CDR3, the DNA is TGCAGTGCTATAGAGGATCGCAATCAGCCCCAGCATTTT.

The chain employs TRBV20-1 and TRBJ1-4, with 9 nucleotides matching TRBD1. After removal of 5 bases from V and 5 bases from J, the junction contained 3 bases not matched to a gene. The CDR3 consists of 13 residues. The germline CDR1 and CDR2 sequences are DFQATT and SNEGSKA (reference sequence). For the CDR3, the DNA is TGCAGTGCTGGGGGACAGGGAAATGAAAAACTGTTTTTT. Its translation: CSAGGQGNEKLFF.

The CDR3 is CASRPIGGRTNTGELFF. CDR3 coding DNA: TGTGCCAGCAGACCGATCGGGGGTAGGACCAACACCGGGGAGCTGTTTTTT. V gene TRBV7-8 combines with J gene TRBJ2-2, with TRBD2 as a possible D gene (6 bases). The CDR3 totals 17 residues. Germline CDR1 SGHVS, CDR2 FQNEAQ. Trimming stripped 6 bases from V and 2 bases from J, with 19 bases between.

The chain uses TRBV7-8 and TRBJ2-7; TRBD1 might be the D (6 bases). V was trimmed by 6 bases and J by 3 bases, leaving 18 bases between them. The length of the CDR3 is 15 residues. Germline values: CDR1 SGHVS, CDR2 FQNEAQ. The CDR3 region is CASRPTGSPLYEQYF. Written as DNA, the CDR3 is TGTGCCAGCAGACCCACAGGGTCTCCCCTCTACGAGCAGTACTTC.

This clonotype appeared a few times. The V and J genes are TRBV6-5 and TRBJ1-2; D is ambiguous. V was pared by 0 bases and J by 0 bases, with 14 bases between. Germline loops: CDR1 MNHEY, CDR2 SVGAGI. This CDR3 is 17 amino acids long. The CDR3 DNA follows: TGTGCCAGCAGTTACTCGATTACGCGGGGAGCTAACTATGGCTACACCTTC. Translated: CASSYSITRGANYGYTF.

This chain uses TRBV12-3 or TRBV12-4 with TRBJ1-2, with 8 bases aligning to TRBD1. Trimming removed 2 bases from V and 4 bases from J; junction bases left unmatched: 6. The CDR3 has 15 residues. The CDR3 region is CASSLTVGQVYGYTF. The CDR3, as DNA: TGTGCCAGCAGTTTAACCGTGGGACAGGTCTATGGCTACACCTTC.

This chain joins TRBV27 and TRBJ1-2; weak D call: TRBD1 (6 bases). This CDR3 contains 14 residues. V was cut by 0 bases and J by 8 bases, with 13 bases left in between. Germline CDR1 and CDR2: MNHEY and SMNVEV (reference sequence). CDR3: CASSLSLGAGGYTF. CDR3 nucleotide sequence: TGTGCCAGCAGTTTATCCTTGGGGGCTGGAGGCTACACCTTC.

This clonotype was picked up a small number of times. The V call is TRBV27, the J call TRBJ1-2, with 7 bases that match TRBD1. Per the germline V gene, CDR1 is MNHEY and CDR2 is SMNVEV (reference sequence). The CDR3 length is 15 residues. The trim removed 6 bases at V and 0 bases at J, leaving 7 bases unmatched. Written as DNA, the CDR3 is TGTGCCAGCAGGAGCCGGGACAGACCTAACTATGGCTACACCTTC. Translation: CASRSRDRPNYGYTF.

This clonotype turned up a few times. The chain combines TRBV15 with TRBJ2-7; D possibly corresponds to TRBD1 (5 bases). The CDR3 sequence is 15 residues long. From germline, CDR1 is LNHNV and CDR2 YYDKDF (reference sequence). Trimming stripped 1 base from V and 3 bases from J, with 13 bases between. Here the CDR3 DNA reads TGTGCCACCAGCAGAGGACAGATCCTAGTCTACGAGCAGTACTTC. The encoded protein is CATSRGQILVYEQYF. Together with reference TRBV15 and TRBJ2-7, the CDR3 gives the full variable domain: DAMVIQNPRYQVTQFGKPVTLSCSQTLNHNVMYWYQQKSSQAPKLLFHYYDKDFNNEADTPDNFQSRRPNTSFCFLDIRSPGLGDTAMYLCATSRGQILVYEQYFGPGTRLTVT.

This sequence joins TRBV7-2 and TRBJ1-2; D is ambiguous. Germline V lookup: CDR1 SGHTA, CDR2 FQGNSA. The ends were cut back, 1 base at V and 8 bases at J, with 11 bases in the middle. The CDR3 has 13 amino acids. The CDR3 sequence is CASSLDELDGYTF. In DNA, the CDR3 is TGTGCCAGCAGCTTAGACGAGTTGGACGGCTACACCTTC.

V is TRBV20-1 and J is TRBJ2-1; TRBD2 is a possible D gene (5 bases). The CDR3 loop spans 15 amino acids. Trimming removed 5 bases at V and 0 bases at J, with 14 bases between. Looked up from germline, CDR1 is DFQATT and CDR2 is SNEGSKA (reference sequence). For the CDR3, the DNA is TGCAGTGCTGCCTTACCGGGAAGCTCCTACAATGAGCAGTTCTTC. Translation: CSAALPGSSYNEQFF.

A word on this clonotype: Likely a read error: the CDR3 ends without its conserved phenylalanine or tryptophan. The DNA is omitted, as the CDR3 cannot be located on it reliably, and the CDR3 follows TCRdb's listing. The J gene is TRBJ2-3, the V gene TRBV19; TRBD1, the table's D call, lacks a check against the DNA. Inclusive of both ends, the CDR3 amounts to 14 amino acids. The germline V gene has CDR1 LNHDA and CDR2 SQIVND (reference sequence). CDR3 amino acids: CASSINRGADTQYS.

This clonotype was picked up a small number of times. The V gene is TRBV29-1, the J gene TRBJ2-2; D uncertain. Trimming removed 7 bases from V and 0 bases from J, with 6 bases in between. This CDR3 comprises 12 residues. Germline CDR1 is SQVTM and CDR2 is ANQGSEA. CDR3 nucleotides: TGCAGCGCGGCATCGAACACCGGGGAGCTGTTTTTT. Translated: CSAASNTGELFF.

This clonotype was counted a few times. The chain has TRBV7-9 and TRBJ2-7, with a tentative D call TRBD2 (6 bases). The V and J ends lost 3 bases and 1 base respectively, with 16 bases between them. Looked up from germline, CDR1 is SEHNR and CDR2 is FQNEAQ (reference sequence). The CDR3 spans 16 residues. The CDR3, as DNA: TGTGCCAGCAGCTTCTTAGGAGGGTCGAGGTCCTACGAGCAGTACTTC. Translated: CASSFLGGSRSYEQYF.

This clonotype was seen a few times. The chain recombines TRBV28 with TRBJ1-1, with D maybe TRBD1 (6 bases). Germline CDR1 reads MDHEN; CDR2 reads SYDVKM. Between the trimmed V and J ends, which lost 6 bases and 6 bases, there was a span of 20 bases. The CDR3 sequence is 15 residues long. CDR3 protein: CASRTGGQMVAEAFF. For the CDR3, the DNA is TGTGCCAGCAGGACCGGGGGCCAGATGGTGGCTGAAGCTTTCTTT.

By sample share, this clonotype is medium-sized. The DNA of the CDR3 is TGTGCCACCAGCGACAGGGGGAGTCAGCCCCAGCATTTT. Protein: CATSDRGSQPQHF. The rearrangement links TRBV15 to TRBJ1-5, with 9 nucleotides matching TRBD1. V was clipped by 5 bases and J by 6 bases; unmatched bases: 2. This CDR3 has 13 residues. The germline CDR1 and CDR2 sequences are LNHNV and YYDKDF (reference sequence).

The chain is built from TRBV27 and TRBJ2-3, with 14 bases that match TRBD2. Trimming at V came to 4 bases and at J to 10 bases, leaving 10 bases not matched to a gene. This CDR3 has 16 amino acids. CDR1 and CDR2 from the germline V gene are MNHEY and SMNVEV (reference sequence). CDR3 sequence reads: CASSSRLAGGLGAQYF. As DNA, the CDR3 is TGTGCCAGCAGTTCCAGACTAGCGGGGGGGCTGGGGGCGCAGTATTTT.

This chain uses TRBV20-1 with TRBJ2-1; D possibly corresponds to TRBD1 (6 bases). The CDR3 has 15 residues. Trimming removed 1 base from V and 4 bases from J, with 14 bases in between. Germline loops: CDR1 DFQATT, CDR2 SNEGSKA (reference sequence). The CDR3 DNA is TGCAGTGCTAGAGTACCGGACAGATCTTACAATGAGCAGTTCTTC. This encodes CSARVPDRSYNEQFF.